A selection of T cell receptor beta chains follows, all from one sample in a study of CD8 T cells in ankylosing spondylitis. TCRdb called the 5' RACE reads again in MiXCR, with one record for every CDR3 protein. The top ten clones hold roughly 0.67% of a sample with about 250,000 distinct CDR3 sequences, approximately 24% of them seen once. Sequencing input: blood, either unsorted or a sorted T cell fraction (not recorded which). These receptors all come from a male donor with ankylosing spondylitis or in good health (not recorded which). The CDR3 runs from the conserved cysteine through the conserved F or W. A D gene is named only where the DNA matches it firmly. The size field is filled for only some rows; it gives once, few, many or a size class.

length | D | J | V | size | CDR3 | DNA
11 | . | TRBJ2-7 | TRBV20-1 | few | CSASRGLEQYF | TGCAGTGCTAGTCGAGGGTTAGAGCAGTACTTC
14 | . | TRBJ1-2 | TRBV12-3/TRBV12-4 | few | CASSRDGVWGGYTF | TGTGCCAGCAGCAGGGATGGGGTCTGGGGTGGCTACACCTTC
14 | . | TRBJ2-7 | TRBV20-1 | . | CSARDLRGTYEQYF | TGCAGTGCTAGAGATTTACGGGGAACCTACGAGCAGTACTTC
12 | . | TRBJ2-2 | TRBV20-1 | . | CSGTENTGELFF | TGCAGTGGGACGGAAAACACCGGGGAGCTGTTTTTT
14 | TRBD2 | TRBJ2-3 | TRBV6-2/TRBV6-3 | . | CASSPSGGDDTQYF | TGTGCCAGCAGTCCTAGCGGGGGCGACGATACGCAGTATTTT
14 | . | TRBJ1-3 | TRBV9 | . | CASSVSTAGNTIYF | TGTGCCAGCAGCGTATCGACAGCTGGAAACACCATATATTTT
15 | TRBD1 | TRBJ2-7 | TRBV10-3 | few | CAISESTGQGYEQYF | TGTGCCATCAGTGAGTCGACGGGACAGGGCTACGAGCAGTACTTC
13 | . | TRBJ2-5 | TRBV2 | . | CASSAGMQETQYF | TGTGCCAGCAGTGCCGGGATGCAAGAGACCCAGTACTTC
14 | . | TRBJ2-7 | TRBV5-5 | few | CASSLNADFYEQYF | TGTGCCAGCAGCCTAAACGCCGATTTTTACGAGCAGTACTTC
16 | . | TRBJ1-5 | TRBV20-1 | . | CSARPGPIVSNQPQHF | TGCAGTGCTCGACCTGGACCGATAGTTAGCAATCAGCCCCAGCATTTT
15 | . | TRBJ2-7 | TRBV11-2 | . | CASSSRAVASYEQYF | TGTGCCAGCAGCTCTAGGGCAGTTGCATCCTACGAGCAGTACTTC
15 | . | TRBJ1-2 | TRBV4-1 | many | CASSQVIRRPYGYTF | TGCGCCAGCAGCCAAGTTATCAGGCGACCTTATGGCTACACCTTC
15 | . | TRBJ2-7 | TRBV18 | . | CASSPPSGIMGEQYF | TGTGCCAGCTCACCACCCTCCGGGATCATGGGCGAGCAGTACTTC
15 | . | TRBJ1-2 | TRBV20-1 | . | CSARDRASSLYGYTF | TGCAGTGCTAGAGATCGAGCCTCCAGCCTCTATGGCTACACCTTC
17 | TRBD1 | TRBJ1-6 | TRBV20-1 | few | CSARDDTGTVYNSPLHF | TGCAGTGCTAGAGACGACACAGGGACAGTCTATAATTCACCCCTCCACTTT
16 | . | TRBJ2-7 | TRBV21-1 | . | CASSKWSDRGAYEQYF | TGTGCCAGCAGCAAATGGTCGGACAGGGGGGCCTACGAGCAGTACTTC
14 | TRBD1 | TRBJ1-6 | TRBV12-3/TRBV12-4 | few | CASSLRGRDSPLHF | TGTGCCAGCAGTTTAAGGGGGCGAGATTCACCCCTCCACTTT
18 | . | TRBJ2-7 | TRBV11-2 | many | CASSHSPRQTRSMGEQYF | TGTGCCAGCAGCCATTCCCCTAGACAGACTCGATCAATGGGCGAGCAGTACTTC
14 | TRBD2 | TRBJ2-3 | TRBV20-1 | few | CSAYPSGARDTQYF | TGCAGTGCCTACCCGAGCGGGGCTCGGGATACGCAGTATTTT
17 | TRBD2 | TRBJ2-1 | TRBV4-2 | many | CASSQSTSGGAYNEQFF | TGTGCCAGCAGCCAGTCTACTAGCGGGGGGGCCTACAATGAGCAGTTCTTC
15 | . | TRBJ2-7 | TRBV4-2 | . | CASSQDRTRSYEQYF | TGTGCCAGCAGCCAAGATAGGACCAGATCCTACGAGCAGTACTTC
14 | . | TRBJ1-6 | TRBV9 | many | CASSETVVDSPLHF | TGTGCCAGCAGCGAGACAGTAGTAGATTCACCCCTCCACTTT
13 | TRBD2 | TRBJ2-1 | TRBV12-3/TRBV12-4 | . | CASLSGGANEQFF | TGTGCCAGCCTTAGCGGGGGGGCCAATGAGCAGTTCTTC
15 | . | TRBJ1-6 | TRBV4-1 | many | CASSRKQEYNSPLHF | TGCGCCAGCAGCCGCAAACAGGAGTATAATTCACCCCTCCACTTT
13 | . | TRBJ1-2 | TRBV11-2 | . | CASSLGFGYGYTF | TGTGCCAGCAGCTTAGGTTTCGGATATGGCTACACCTTC
16 | TRBD2 | TRBJ2-5 | TRBV20-1 | . | CSARDLGRGVVETQYF | TGCAGTGCTAGAGATCTCGGGCGGGGGGTTGTGGAGACCCAGTACTTC
14 | . | TRBJ2-3 | TRBV5-1 | many | CASRVQISTDTQYF | TGCGCCAGCCGGGTTCAGATTAGCACAGATACGCAGTATTTT
15 | . | TRBJ1-1 | TRBV20-1 | few | CSARDLAEGGPEAFF | TGCAGTGCTAGAGATTTAGCCGAGGGAGGCCCTGAAGCTTTCTTT
15 | . | TRBJ2-5 | TRBV5-6 | . | CASSLSPRDTQTQYF | TGTGCCAGCAGCTTGTCCCCTCGGGACACACAGACCCAGTACTTC
15 | . | TRBJ1-1 | TRBV5-6 | few | CASSLLPNRDTEAFF | TGTGCCAGCAGCTTACTACCCAACAGGGACACTGAAGCTTTCTTT
15 | . | TRBJ2-1 | TRBV24-1 | . | CATSNTGLSYNEQFF | TGTGCCACCAGTAATACAGGGCTCTCCTACAATGAGCAGTTCTTC